The entry below describes one TCR beta chain. Authors' analysis steps: Amplification of reference gene primers was used by the study to estimate nucleated cell counts. This table comes from immunoSEQ multiplex PCR, and its TCRdb copy is limited to in-frame clones, with some not included. The D gene and trimming were derived from the DNA, and the V and J assignments and clone size from that table. The repertoire holds 68,000 or so clones, with under 85% as singletons. The source of the sample is a study of blood T cell repertoires in COVID-19. About the research overall: PBMCs, B-cell-depleted T cells, or T cells provided the cDNA or gDNA that made up the material.

Germline loops: CDR1 LNHDA, CDR2 SQIVND (reference sequence). There are 15 residues in the CDR3. V shed 5 bases and J 2 bases; nucleotides not matched to a gene: 8. The TCR was taken from a woman aged 45 to 65 with acute or convalescent COVID-19. Material: peripheral blood. The chain is built from TRBV19 and TRBJ1-1; 7 positions match TRBD1. The CDR3 DNA reads TGTGCCAGTAGTGTCTCGACAGGGAGAAACACTGAAGCTTTCTTT. It encodes CASSVSTGRNTEAFF.